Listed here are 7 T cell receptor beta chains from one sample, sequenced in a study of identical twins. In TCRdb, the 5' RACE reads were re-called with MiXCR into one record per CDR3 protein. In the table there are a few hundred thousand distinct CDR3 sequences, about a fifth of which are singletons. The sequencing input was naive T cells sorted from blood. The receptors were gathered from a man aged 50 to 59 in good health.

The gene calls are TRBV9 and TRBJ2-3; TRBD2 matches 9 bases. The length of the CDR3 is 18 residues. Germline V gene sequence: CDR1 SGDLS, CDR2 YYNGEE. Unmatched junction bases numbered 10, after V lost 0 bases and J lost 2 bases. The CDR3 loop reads CASSVASSGGPFTDTQYF. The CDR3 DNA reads TGTGCCAGCAGCGTAGCTTCCAGCGGGGGGCCGTTCACAGATACGCAGTATTTT.

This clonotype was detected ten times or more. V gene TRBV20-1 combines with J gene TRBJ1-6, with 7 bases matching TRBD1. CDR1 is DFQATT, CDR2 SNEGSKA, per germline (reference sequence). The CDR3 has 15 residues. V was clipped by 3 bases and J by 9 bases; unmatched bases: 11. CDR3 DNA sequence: TGCAGTGCTAGCGGGACAAGGGGGCTGGGTTCACCCCTCCACTTT. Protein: CSASGTRGLGSPLHF.

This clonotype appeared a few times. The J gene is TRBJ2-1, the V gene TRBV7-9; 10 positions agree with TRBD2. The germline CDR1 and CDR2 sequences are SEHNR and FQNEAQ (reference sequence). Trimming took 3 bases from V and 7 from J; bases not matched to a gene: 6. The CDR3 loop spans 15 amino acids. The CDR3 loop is CASSFQAGGVNEQFF. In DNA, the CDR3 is TGTGCCAGCAGCTTTCAAGCGGGGGGGGTTAATGAGCAGTTCTTC.

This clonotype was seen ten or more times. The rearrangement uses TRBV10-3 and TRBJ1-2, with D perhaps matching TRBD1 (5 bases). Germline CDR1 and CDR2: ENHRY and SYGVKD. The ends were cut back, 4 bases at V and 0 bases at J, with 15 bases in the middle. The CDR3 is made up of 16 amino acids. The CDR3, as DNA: TGTGCCATCAGTGGTATGATGACAGATCCTAACTATGGCTACACCTTC. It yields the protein CAISGMMTDPNYGYTF.

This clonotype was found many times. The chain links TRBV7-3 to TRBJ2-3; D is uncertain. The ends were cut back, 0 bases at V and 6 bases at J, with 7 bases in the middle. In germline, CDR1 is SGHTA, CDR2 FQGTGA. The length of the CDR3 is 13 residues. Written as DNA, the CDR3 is TGTGCCAGCAGCTTAACGCGGTTGGATACGCAGTATTTT. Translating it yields CASSLTRLDTQYF.

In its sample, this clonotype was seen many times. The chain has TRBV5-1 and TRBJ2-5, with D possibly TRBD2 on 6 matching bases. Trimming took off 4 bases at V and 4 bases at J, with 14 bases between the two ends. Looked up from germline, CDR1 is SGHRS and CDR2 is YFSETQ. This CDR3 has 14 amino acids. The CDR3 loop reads CASSPAGIGETQYF. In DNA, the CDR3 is TGCGCCAGCAGCCCCGCGGGGATCGGAGAGACCCAGTACTTC.

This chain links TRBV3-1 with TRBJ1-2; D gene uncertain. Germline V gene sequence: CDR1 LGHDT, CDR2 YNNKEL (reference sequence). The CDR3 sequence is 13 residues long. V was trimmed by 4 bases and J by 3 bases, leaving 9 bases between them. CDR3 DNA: TGTGCCAGCAGCCGAGTCGAAGACTATGGCTACACCTTC. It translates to CASSRVEDYGYTF.